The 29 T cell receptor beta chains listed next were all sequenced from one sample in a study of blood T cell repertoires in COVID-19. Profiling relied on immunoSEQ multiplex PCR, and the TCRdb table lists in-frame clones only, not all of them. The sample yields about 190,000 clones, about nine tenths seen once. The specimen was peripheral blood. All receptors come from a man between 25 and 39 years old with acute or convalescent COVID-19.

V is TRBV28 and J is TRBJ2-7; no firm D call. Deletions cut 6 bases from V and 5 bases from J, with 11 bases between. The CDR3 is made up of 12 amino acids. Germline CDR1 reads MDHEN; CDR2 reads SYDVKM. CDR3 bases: TGTGCCAGCAGCTCCCCGGCGGACGAGCAGTACTTC. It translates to CASSSPADEQYF.

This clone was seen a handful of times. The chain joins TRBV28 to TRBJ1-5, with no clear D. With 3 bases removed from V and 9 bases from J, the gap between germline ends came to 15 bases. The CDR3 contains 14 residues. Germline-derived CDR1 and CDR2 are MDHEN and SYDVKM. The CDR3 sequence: CASSFSYATGPQHF. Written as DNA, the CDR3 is TGTGCCAGCAGTTTCTCGTACGCCACTGGGCCCCAGCATTTT.

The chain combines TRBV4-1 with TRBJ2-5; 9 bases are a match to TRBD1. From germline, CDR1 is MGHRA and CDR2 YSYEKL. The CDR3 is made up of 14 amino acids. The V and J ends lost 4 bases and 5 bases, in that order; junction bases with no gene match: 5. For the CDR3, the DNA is TGCGCCAGCAGCCTACAGGGGGCAGAGGAGACCCAGTACTTC. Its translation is CASSLQGAEETQYF.

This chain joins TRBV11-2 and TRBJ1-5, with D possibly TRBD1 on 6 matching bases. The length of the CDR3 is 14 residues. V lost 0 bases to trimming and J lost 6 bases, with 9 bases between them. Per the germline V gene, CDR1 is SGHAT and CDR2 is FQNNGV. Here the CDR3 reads CASSLDSGVQPQHF. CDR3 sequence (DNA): TGTGCCAGCAGCTTAGATTCAGGGGTTCAGCCCCAGCATTTT.

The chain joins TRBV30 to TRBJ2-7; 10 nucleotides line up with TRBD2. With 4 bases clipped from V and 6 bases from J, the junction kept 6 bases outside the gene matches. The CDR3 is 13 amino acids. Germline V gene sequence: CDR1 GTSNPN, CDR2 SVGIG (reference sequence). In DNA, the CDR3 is TGTGCCTGGACTAGCGGGAGTTTGATCGAGCAGTACTTC. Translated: CAWTSGSLIEQYF.

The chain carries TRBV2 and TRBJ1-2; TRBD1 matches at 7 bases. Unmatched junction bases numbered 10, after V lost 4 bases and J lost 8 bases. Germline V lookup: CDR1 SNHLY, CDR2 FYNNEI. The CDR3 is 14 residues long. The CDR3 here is CASSGRQGSPGYTF. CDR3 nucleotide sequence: TGTGCCAGCAGTGGCAGACAGGGCTCCCCAGGCTACACCTTC.

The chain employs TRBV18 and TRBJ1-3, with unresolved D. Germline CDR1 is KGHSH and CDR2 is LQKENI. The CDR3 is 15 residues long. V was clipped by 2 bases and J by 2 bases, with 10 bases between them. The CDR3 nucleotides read TGTGCCAGCTCACCAACAACAGTAACTGGAAACACCATATATTTT. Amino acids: CASSPTTVTGNTIYF.

The CDR3 spells CASRARDREPTEAFF. CDR3 sequence (DNA): TGTGCCAGCAGGGCTAGGGACAGGGAGCCCACTGAAGCTTTCTTT. The chain recombines TRBV7-9 with TRBJ1-1; 9 bases are shared with TRBD1. The CDR3 extends over 15 amino acids. Germline V gene sequence: CDR1 SEHNR, CDR2 FQNEAQ (reference sequence). Trimming removed 6 bases from V and 4 bases from J; junction bases left unmatched: 9.

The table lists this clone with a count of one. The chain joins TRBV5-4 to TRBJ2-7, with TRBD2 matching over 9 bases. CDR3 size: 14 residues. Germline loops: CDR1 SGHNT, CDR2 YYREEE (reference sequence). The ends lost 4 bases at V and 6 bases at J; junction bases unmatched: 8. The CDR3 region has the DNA TGTGCCAGCAGCCTAGGGACTAGCCTGGGCGAGCAGTACTTC. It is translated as CASSLGTSLGEQYF.

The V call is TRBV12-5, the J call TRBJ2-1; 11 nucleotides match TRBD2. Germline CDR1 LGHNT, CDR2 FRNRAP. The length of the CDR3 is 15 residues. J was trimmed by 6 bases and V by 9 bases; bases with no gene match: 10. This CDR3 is CASGKGLAETNEQFF. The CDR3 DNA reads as TGTGCTAGCGGGAAGGGACTAGCGGAAACCAATGAGCAGTTCTTC. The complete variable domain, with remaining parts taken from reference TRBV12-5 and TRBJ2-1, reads DARVTQTPRHKVTEMGQEVTMRCQPILGHNTVFWYRQTMMQGLELLAYFRNRAPLDDSGMPKDRFSAEMPDATLATLKIQPSEPRDSAVYFCASGKGLAETNEQFFGPGTRLTVL.

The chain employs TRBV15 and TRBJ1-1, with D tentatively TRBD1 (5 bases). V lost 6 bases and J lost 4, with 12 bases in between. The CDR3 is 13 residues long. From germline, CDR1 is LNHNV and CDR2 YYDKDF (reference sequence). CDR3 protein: CATRRDPGTEAFF. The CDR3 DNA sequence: TGTGCCACCAGGCGGGACCCAGGCACTGAAGCTTTCTTT.

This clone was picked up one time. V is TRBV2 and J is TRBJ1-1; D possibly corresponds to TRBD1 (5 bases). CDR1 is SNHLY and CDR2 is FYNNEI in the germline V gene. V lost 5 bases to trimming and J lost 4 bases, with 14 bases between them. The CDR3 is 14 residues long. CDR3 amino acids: CASSPQTAPTEAFF. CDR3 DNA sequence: TGTGCCAGCAGTCCGCAGACAGCTCCCACTGAAGCTTTCTTT.

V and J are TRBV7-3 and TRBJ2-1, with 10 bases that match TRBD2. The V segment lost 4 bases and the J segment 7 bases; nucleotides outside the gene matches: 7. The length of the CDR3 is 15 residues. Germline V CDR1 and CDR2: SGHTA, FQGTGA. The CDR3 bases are TGTGCCAGCAGCTATCTAGCGGGAGTGGGTAATGAGCAGTTCTTC. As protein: CASSYLAGVGNEQFF.

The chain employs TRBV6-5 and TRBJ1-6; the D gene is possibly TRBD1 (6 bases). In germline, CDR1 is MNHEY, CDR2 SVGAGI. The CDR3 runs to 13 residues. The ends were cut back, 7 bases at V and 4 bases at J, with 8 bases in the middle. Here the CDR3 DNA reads TGTGCCAGCACAGGGGATTATAATTCACCCCTCCACTTT. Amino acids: CASTGDYNSPLHF.

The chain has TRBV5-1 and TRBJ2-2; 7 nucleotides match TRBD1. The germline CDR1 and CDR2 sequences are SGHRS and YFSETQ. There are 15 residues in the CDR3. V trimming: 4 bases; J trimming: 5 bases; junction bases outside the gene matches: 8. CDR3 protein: CASSRGTVGTGELFF. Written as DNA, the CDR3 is TGCGCCAGCAGCAGGGGGACAGTGGGAACCGGGGAGCTGTTTTTT.

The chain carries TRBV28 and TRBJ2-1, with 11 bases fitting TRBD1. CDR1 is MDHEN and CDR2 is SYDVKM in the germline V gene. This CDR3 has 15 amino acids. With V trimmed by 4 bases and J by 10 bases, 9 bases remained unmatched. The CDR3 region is CASSSRDRGLFEQFF. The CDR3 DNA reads TGTGCCAGCAGTTCCCGGGACAGGGGGTTATTCGAGCAGTTCTTC.

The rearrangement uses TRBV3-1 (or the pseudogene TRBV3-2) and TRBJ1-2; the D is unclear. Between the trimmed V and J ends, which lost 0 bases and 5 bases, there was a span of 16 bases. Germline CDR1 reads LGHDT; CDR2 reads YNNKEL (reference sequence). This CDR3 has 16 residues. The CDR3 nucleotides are TGTGCCAGCAGCCAAGAGGCAGGCCGACGAAAATATGGCTACACCTTC. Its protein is CASSQEAGRRKYGYTF.

The CDR3 nucleotides are TGTGCCAGCAGCTTAGGGGACAGGGGGAGGGAAGAGACCCAGTACTTC. Encoded protein: CASSLGDRGREETQYF. The rearrangement links TRBV7-3 to TRBJ2-5, with 11 positions matching TRBD1. Germline trimming cut 2 bases from V and 3 bases from J; bases unmatched to any gene: 5. The CDR3 sequence is 16 residues long. Per germline, CDR1 SGHTA and CDR2 FQGTGA.

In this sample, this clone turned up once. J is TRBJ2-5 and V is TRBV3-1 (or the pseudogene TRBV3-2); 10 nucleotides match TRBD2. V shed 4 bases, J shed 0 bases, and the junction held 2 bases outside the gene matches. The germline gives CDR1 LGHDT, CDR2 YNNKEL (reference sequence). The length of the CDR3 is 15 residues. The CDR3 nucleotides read TGTGCCAGCAGCCTACTAGCGGGGTACCAAGAGACCCAGTACTTC. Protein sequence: CASSLLAGYQETQYF.

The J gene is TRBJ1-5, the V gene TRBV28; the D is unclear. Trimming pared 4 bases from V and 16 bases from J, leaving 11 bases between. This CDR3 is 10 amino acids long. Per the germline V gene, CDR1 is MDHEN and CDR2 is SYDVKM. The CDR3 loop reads CASSWEVKHF. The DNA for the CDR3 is TGTGCCAGCAGTTGGGAGGTCAAACATTTT. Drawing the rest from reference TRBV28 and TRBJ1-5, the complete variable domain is DVKVTQSSRYLVKRTGEKVFLECVQDMDHENMFWYRQDPGLGLRLIYFSYDVKMKEKGDIPEGYSVSREKKERFSLILESASTNQTSMYLCASSWEVKHFGDGTRLSIL.

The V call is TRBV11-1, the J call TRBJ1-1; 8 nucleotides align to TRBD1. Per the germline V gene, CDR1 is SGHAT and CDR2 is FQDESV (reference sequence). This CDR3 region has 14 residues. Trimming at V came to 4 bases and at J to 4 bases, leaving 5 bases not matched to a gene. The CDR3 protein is CASSSRGLSTEAFF. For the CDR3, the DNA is TGTGCCAGCAGCTCCAGGGGGCTGAGCACTGAAGCTTTCTTT.

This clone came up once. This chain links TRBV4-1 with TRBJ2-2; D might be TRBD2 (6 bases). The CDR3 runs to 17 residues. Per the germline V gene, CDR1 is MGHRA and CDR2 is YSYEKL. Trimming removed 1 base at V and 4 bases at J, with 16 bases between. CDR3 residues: CASSQVVSGVATGELFF. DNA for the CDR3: TGCGCCAGCAGCCAAGTGGTCTCGGGGGTGGCCACCGGGGAGCTGTTTTTT.

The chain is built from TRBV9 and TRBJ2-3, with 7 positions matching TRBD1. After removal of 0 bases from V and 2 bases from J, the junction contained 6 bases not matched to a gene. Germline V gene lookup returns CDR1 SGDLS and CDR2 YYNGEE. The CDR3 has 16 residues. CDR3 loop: CASSVDRGMYTDTQYF. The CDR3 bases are TGTGCCAGCAGCGTAGACAGGGGAATGTACACAGATACGCAGTATTTT.

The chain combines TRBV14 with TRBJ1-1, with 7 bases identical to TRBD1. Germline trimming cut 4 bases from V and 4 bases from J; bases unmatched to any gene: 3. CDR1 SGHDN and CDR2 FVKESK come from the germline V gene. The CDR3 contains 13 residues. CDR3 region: CASSLNRGTEAFF. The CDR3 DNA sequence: TGTGCCAGCAGCCTGAACAGGGGCACTGAAGCTTTCTTT.

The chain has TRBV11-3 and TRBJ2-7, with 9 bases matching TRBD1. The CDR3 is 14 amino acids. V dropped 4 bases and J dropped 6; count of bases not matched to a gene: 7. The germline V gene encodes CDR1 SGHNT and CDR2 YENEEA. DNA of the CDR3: TGTGCCAGCAGCTCCGGGACAGGGCTCGGCGAGCAGTACTTC. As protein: CASSSGTGLGEQYF.

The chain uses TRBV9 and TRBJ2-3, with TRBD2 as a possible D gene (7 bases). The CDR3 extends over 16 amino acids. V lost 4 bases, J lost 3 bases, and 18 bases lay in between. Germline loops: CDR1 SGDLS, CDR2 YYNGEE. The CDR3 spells CASSQGLAARTDTQYF. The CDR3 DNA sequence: TGTGCCAGCAGCCAGGGGCTAGCGGCCAGAACAGATACGCAGTATTTT.

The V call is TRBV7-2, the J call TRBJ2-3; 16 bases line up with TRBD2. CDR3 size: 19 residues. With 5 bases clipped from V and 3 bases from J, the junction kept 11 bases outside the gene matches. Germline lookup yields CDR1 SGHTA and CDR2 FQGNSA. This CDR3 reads CASSPRGTSGGGETDTQYF. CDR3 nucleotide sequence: TGTGCCAGCAGCCCAAGAGGGACTAGCGGGGGGGGTGAAACAGATACGCAGTATTTT.

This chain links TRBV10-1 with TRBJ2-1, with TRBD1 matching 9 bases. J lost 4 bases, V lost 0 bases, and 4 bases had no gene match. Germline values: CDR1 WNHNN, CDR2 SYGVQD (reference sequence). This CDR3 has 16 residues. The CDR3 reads CASSESIGQGYNEQFF. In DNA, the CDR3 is TGCGCCAGCAGTGAGTCGATTGGACAGGGGTACAATGAGCAGTTCTTC.

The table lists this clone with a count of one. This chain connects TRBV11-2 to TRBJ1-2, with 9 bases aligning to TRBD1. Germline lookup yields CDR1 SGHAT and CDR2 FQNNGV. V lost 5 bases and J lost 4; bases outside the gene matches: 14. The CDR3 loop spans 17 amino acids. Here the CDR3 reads CASSPSRTGELFYGYTF. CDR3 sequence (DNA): TGTGCCAGCAGCCCCTCTAGGACAGGGGAACTATTCTATGGCTACACCTTC.